A selection of T cell receptor beta chains follows, all from one sample in a study of T cells in Graves' hyperthyroidism and ophthalmopathy. TCRdb used MiXCR to reprocess the multiplex PCR reads, holding one entry per CDR3 protein. The data show about 520,000 distinct CDR3 sequences, roughly a quarter seen once. Sequencing used blood. Receptors originate from a woman younger than 45 with Graves' ophthalmopathy. CDR3s leave out the opening cysteine and the closing phenylalanine or tryptophan.

ASSRHRETEAF TRBJ1-1 TRBV5-1
ASSGTGQAAAGANVLT TRBJ2-6 TRBV5-1
ASTSGVLGHQPQH TRBJ1-5 TRBV6-1
ASRDTSKRFGNYGYT TRBJ1-2 TRBV6-2/TRBV6-3
ASRTEASQETQY TRBJ2-5 TRBV6-2/TRBV6-3
ASSQGSPGTEAF TRBJ1-1 TRBV4-2
ASSPRAGVGTGTNYGYT TRBJ1-2 TRBV11-1
ASSFGPTGTSEYEQY TRBJ2-7 TRBV7-6
ASSGTGNAYEQY TRBJ2-7 TRBV6-1
AFSRAGNTEAF TRBJ1-1 TRBV30
ASTGQQQYSNQPQH TRBJ1-5 TRBV6-1
ASSLGGHGYT TRBJ1-2 TRBV12-3/TRBV12-4
ASSPSPDTEAF TRBJ1-1 TRBV18
ASSYSGGGRPYEQY TRBJ2-7 TRBV6-5
SAQSPRNEQY TRBJ2-7 TRBV20-1
SAYRGQETQY TRBJ2-5 TRBV20-1
ASSPTGVGNEQF TRBJ2-1 TRBV7-2
ASSLDSVMNTEAF TRBJ1-1 TRBV5-1
SAREGGARNYGYT TRBJ1-2 TRBV20-1
ASSLVRTGDRETQY TRBJ2-5 TRBV7-8
ASSLPTLITEAF TRBJ1-1 TRBV28
SARGDGESEQY TRBJ2-7 TRBV20-1
ASSLRVENTEAF TRBJ1-1 TRBV12-3/TRBV12-4
ASSYGGETQY TRBJ2-5 TRBV6-5
ASNLDREHIQY TRBJ2-4 TRBV6-5
ASTPGQGGMNTEAF TRBJ1-1 TRBV12-3/TRBV12-4
ASSQAPGNYGYT TRBJ1-2 TRBV3-1